A single sample gave rise to the 4 T cell receptor beta chains below, sequenced in a study of blood T cell repertoires in COVID-19. The assay was immunoSEQ multiplex PCR, and TCRdb's table has in-frame clones only and misses some. This table has approximately 300,000 clones, more than 80% appearing once. Sequenced material: peripheral blood. The receptor set was obtained from a man aged 18 to 30 who had recovered from COVID-19.

The chain links TRBV12-3 or TRBV12-4 to TRBJ2-1; D gene unclear. Trimming shortened V by 7 bases and J by 8 bases, and 9 bases separated the two germline ends. CDR3 size: 11 residues. The DNA of the CDR3 is TGTGCCAGCACCCTAGGCGATGAGCAGTTCTTC. As protein: CASTLGDEQFF.

The chain combines TRBV7-9 with TRBJ1-5, with 10 positions matching TRBD1. The V and J ends lost 6 bases and 7 bases, in that order; junction bases with no gene match: 12. The germline gives CDR1 SEHNR, CDR2 FQNEAQ (reference sequence). This CDR3 spans 16 amino acids. CDR3: CASSLRQGASEQPQHF. CDR3 in DNA: TGTGCCAGCAGTTTACGACAGGGGGCGTCAGAACAGCCCCAGCATTTT.

This chain links TRBV18 with TRBJ2-7, with TRBD1 identical over 10 bases. Germline V gene lookup returns CDR1 KGHSH and CDR2 LQKENI. This CDR3 contains 14 residues. With 3 bases clipped from V and 3 bases from J, the junction kept 2 bases outside the gene matches. CDR3 nucleotide sequence: TGTGCCAGCTCACCGGGACAGGGGTACTACGAGCAGTACTTC. It translates to CASSPGQGYYEQYF.

The V gene is TRBV7-9, the J gene TRBJ1-4; 8 bases align to TRBD1. With 3 bases clipped from V and 6 bases from J, the junction kept 0 bases outside the gene matches. This CDR3 is 13 amino acids long. CDR1 SEHNR and CDR2 FQNEAQ come from the germline V gene (reference sequence). Written as DNA, the CDR3 is TGTGCCAGCAGCTTGACAGGGGATGAAAAACTGTTTTTT. Translation gives CASSLTGDEKLFF. The complete variable domain, with remaining parts taken from reference TRBV7-9 and TRBJ1-4, reads DTGVSQNPRHKITKRGQNVTFRCDPISEHNRLYWYRQTLGQGPEFLTYFQNEAQLEKSRLLSDRFSAERPKGSFSTLEIQRTEQGDSAMYLCASSLTGDEKLFFGSGTQLSVL.